Listed below are T cell receptor beta chains from one sample, sequenced in a study of prognosis after radiotherapy for stage I lung cancer. TCRdb reprocessed the multiplex PCR reads via MiXCR and lists one record per CDR3 protein. Here the sample spans about 18,000 distinct CDR3 sequences, around 24% being singletons. Sequencing used PBMCs, obtained before or after stereotactic body radiation therapy (not recorded which). The source is a donor aged 50 or older with non-small cell lung cancer. Both conserved end residues are trimmed from each CDR3. Fields, in order: J gene, V gene, CDR3 length, clone size, CDR3 protein. Clone size is given for some rows only: seen once, a few or many times, or a class if the clone is expanded.

J: TRBJ1-4
V: TRBV15
length: 14
size: many
CDR3: ATSRGTGPTNEKLF

J: TRBJ2-7
V: TRBV19
length: 13
size: many
CDR3: ASSISTGGFYEQY

J: TRBJ2-3
V: TRBV3-1
length: 15
size: many
CDR3: ASSQDIGLAGGDTQY

J: TRBJ1-3
V: TRBV5-6
length: 11
size: many
CDR3: ASSEGHGNTIY

J: TRBJ1-1
V: TRBV20-1
length: 13
size: many
CDR3: SARDLGGRNTEAF

J: TRBJ1-2
V: TRBV20-1
length: 10
size: many
CDR3: SATHPNYGYT

J: TRBJ2-2
V: TRBV9
length: 13
size: many
CDR3: ASSVETMGAGELF

J: TRBJ2-3
V: TRBV19
length: 16
size: many
CDR3: ASSTLYESGSSRNTQY

J: TRBJ2-7
V: TRBV28
length: 11
size: many
CDR3: ASSPGRLYEQY

J: TRBJ1-3
V: TRBV19
length: 13
size: many
CDR3: ASAVRRQAGNTIY

J: TRBJ2-7
V: TRBV6-2/TRBV6-3
length: 13
size: NA
CDR3: ASSYIFGFRYEQY

J: TRBJ2-1
V: TRBV7-6
length: 14
size: many
CDR3: ASSPQSGSYYNEQF

J: TRBJ2-1
V: TRBV7-8
length: 10
size: NA
CDR3: ASRSNGLEQF

J: TRBJ1-3
V: TRBV2
length: 12
size: many
CDR3: ASRYTSSGNTIY

J: TRBJ1-5
V: TRBV6-2/TRBV6-3
length: 11
size: many
CDR3: ASSSEEVQPQH

J: TRBJ1-3
V: TRBV7-2
length: 11
size: many
CDR3: ASSPLDWDTIY

J: TRBJ2-6
V: TRBV6-4
length: 13
size: NA
CDR3: ASSDWSSGSNVLT

J: TRBJ1-5
V: TRBV2
length: 15
size: NA
CDR3: ASSLIATGGAGQPQH

J: TRBJ1-1
V: TRBV5-1
length: 13
size: many
CDR3: ASSPADLGATEAF

J: TRBJ2-1
V: TRBV10-3
length: 11
size: many
CDR3: AISAASAHEQF

J: TRBJ2-7
V: TRBV2
length: 12
size: many
CDR3: ASSETSLGYEQY

J: TRBJ2-1
V: TRBV29-1
length: 16
size: many
CDR3: SVVPQLAGVGSYNEQF

J: TRBJ2-5
V: TRBV9
length: 11
size: many
CDR3: ASSEPGRETQY

J: TRBJ2-1
V: TRBV11-2
length: 11
size: medium-sized
CDR3: ASSLVGYPEQF

J: TRBJ2-4
V: TRBV7-9
length: 13
size: many
CDR3: ASSLLGTDGNIQY